These 27 T cell receptor beta chains came from one sample sequenced in a study of CXCR3-negative and CXCR3-positive naive CD8 T cells. 5' RACE that incorporated UMI labels was used to prepare the TRB cDNA libraries. Reprocessing the 5' RACE reads, TCRdb reports a single entry for every CDR3 protein and omits DNA. The sample has some 50,000 distinct CDR3 sequences, and its top ten clones hold approximately 1.6%. The sequencing sample was made of naive CXCR3- CD8+ T cells from blood. Subset here: CD45RO-CCR7+CD27+CD95- naive CD8+ T cells lacking CXCR3 (TNR3-). The receptors come from a human donor in good health. Some clones in this sample may be carry-over from other donors' samples.

V and J are TRBV29-1 and TRBJ2-7. The CDR3 length is 11 residues. Germline V gene data show CDR1 as SQVTM and CDR2 as ANQGSEA. The CDR3 sequence is CSVEVQYEQYF.

This chain links TRBV27 with TRBJ1-5. This CDR3 comprises 12 residues. Germline lookup yields CDR1 MNHEY and CDR2 SMNVEV (reference sequence). CDR3 residues: CASGGGGQPQHF.

The chain joins TRBV12-3 or TRBV12-4 to TRBJ2-7; TCRdb's D call of TRBD1 is untestable without DNA. CDR3 length: 13 amino acids. The CDR3 sequence is CASRGQGFHEQYF.

CDR3 amino acids: CASSPRDINYGYTF. This chain links TRBV14 with TRBJ1-2; the TRBD1 assignment by TCRdb is unverifiable without DNA. The CDR3 sequence is 14 residues long. Per the germline V gene, CDR1 is SGHDN and CDR2 is FVKESK. The entire variable domain, with the rest obtained from reference TRBV14 and TRBJ1-2, is as follows: EAGVTQFPSHSVIEKGQTVTLRCDPISGHDNLYWYRRVMGKEIKFLLHFVKESKQDESGMPNNRFLAERTGGTYSTLKVQPAELEDSGVYFCASSPRDINYGYTFGSGTRLTVV.

This chain joins TRBV29-1 and TRBJ1-5; with no DNA, the TCRdb D assignment of TRBD1 cannot be verified. The length of the CDR3 is 12 residues. Germline CDR1 reads SQVTM; CDR2 reads ANQGSEA. CDR3 in amino acids: CSVGWGNQPQHF.

The rearrangement uses TRBV2 and TRBJ2-7. In germline, CDR1 is SNHLY, CDR2 FYNNEI. The length of the CDR3 is 13 residues. The CDR3 region is CATHDTEVYEQYF.

The chain joins TRBV20-1 to TRBJ2-5; no DNA is available, so the TRBD1 call from TCRdb remains unchecked. Per germline, CDR1 DFQATT and CDR2 SNEGSKA (reference sequence). The CDR3 spans 13 residues. Here the CDR3 reads CSATWGQQETQYF.

Measured by frequency, this clonotype is medium-sized. The chain combines TRBV7-6 with TRBJ2-1. The CDR3 loop spans 13 amino acids. Germline CDR1 and CDR2: SGHVS and FNYEAQ. This CDR3 is CASSLGDSGEQFF. Full variable domain (outside the CDR3, taken from reference TRBV7-6 and TRBJ2-1): GAGVSQSPRYKVTKRGQDVALRCDPISGHVSLYWYRQALGQGPEFLTYFNYEAQQDKSGLPNDRFSAERPEGSISTLTIQRTEQRDSAMYRCASSLGDSGEQFFGPGTRLTVL.

The chain has TRBV7-6 and TRBJ2-1; TCRdb picks TRBD1, but there is no DNA to check that call. Germline CDR1 and CDR2: SGHVS and FNYEAQ. CDR3 length: 13 amino acids. The CDR3 sequence: CASSTGGHNEQFF.

The chain couples TRBV6-6 to TRBJ2-2; TCRdb calls TRBD1, which cannot be checked without DNA. In germline, CDR1 is MNHNY, CDR2 SVGAGI (reference sequence). The length of the CDR3 is 17 residues. The CDR3: CASRPGQGSILPGELFF.

The chain couples TRBV27 to TRBJ2-7; the D gene TCRdb calls, TRBD2, cannot be checked with no DNA. Germline V lookup: CDR1 MNHEY, CDR2 SMNVEV (reference sequence). CDR3 length: 14 residues. The CDR3 here is CASSWTSGSYEQYF.

This chain joins TRBV12-3 or TRBV12-4 and TRBJ2-1; there is no DNA to check the TCRdb D call of TRBD2. This CDR3 is 15 amino acids long. CDR3 amino acids: CASSQLAGGFNEQFF.

J is TRBJ1-2 and V is TRBV12-3 or TRBV12-4; the D gene TCRdb calls, TRBD1, cannot be checked with no DNA. The CDR3 extends over 14 amino acids. This chain's CDR3 is CASSLRQENYGYTF.

The rearrangement uses TRBV5-6 and TRBJ2-2; TCRdb's D call, TRBD2, is unchecked because there is no DNA. The CDR3 totals 16 residues. Germline values: CDR1 SGHDT, CDR2 YYEEEE. This chain's CDR3 is CASSQGLPLNTGELFF.

The rearrangement joins TRBV28 to TRBJ2-7. CDR1 and CDR2 from the germline V gene are MDHEN and SYDVKM. The CDR3 runs to 12 residues. CDR3 sequence: CASREGSYEQYF.

The genes are TRBV20-1 and TRBJ1-1; TCRdb designates TRBD1, a call that cannot be tested without DNA. Per the germline V gene, CDR1 is DFQATT and CDR2 is SNEGSKA (reference sequence). This CDR3 has 15 amino acids. The CDR3 loop reads CSASDYRTKNTEAFF.

Judged by frequency, this clonotype is medium-sized. The chain recombines TRBV7-6 with TRBJ2-1; with no DNA, the TCRdb D assignment of TRBD2 cannot be verified. Germline values: CDR1 SGHVS, CDR2 FNYEAQ. The length of the CDR3 is 15 residues. The CDR3 spells CASSFGLAGVDEQFF.

The gene calls are TRBV29-1 and TRBJ2-7; the TRBD2 assignment by TCRdb is unverifiable without DNA. CDR3 length: 13 amino acids. Per the germline V gene, CDR1 is SQVTM and CDR2 is ANQGSEA. The CDR3 reads CSVAGTSVYEQYF.

V usage is TRBV4-1 and J usage is TRBJ2-7. CDR1 and CDR2 (germline): MGHRA, YSYEKL. This CDR3 has 14 residues. CDR3 amino acids: CASSQEPDGYEQYF.

The chain carries TRBV4-3 and TRBJ1-1; no DNA is available, so the TRBD1 call from TCRdb remains unchecked. CDR1 and CDR2 (germline): LGHNA, YSLEER. This CDR3 contains 16 residues. The CDR3 is CASSQEGQGAVTEAFF.

The rearrangement uses TRBV15 and TRBJ1-1. The CDR3 totals 14 residues. Germline loops: CDR1 LNHNV, CDR2 YYDKDF (reference sequence). The CDR3 reads CATSRKGEVTEAFF.

The rearrangement links TRBV7-8 to TRBJ2-7; as DNA is missing, the TRBD1 call by TCRdb cannot be tested. Per germline, CDR1 SGHVS and CDR2 FQNEAQ. This CDR3 has 13 amino acids. The CDR3 is CASSPGFAYEQYF.

This chain joins TRBV6-5 and TRBJ2-4. The germline V gene encodes CDR1 MNHEY and CDR2 SVGAGI. The CDR3 sequence is 14 residues long. This CDR3 is CASSYSGNKNIQYF.

V usage is TRBV6-2 or TRBV6-3 and J usage is TRBJ2-1; TCRdb's D call, TRBD1, is unchecked because there is no DNA. The CDR3 runs to 15 residues. The germline V gene encodes CDR1 MNHEY and CDR2 SVGEGT. The CDR3: CASSLGFGQNNEQFF.

The chain is built from TRBV20-1 and TRBJ2-2; TCRdb indicates TRBD1, and absent DNA this call remains unverified. The CDR3 extends over 15 amino acids. Germline assignment: CDR1 DFQATT and CDR2 SNEGSKA (reference sequence). The CDR3 reads CSARSTGMDTGELFF.

The gene calls are TRBV4-1 and TRBJ2-1; TCRdb calls TRBD2, which cannot be checked without DNA. The length of the CDR3 is 17 residues. Germline CDR1 MGHRA, CDR2 YSYEKL. CDR3 in amino acids: CASSQDSTSGAYNEQFF.

The chain links TRBV7-8 to TRBJ2-5; TCRdb indicates TRBD1, and absent DNA this call remains unverified. The CDR3 runs to 14 residues. Per the germline V gene, CDR1 is SGHVS and CDR2 is FQNEAQ. The CDR3 sequence: CASSGEQGVETQYF.